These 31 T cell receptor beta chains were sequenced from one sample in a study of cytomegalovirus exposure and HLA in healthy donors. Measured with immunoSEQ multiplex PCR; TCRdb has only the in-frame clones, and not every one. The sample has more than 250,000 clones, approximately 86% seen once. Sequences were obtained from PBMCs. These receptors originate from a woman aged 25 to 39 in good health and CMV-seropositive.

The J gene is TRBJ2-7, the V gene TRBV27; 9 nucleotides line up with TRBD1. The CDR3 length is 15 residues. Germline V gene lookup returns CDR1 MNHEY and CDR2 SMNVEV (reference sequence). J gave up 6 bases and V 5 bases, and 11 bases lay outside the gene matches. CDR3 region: CASSDRQGVVSEQYF. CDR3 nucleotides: TGTGCCAGCAGTGATAGACAGGGGGTAGTATCCGAGCAGTACTTC.

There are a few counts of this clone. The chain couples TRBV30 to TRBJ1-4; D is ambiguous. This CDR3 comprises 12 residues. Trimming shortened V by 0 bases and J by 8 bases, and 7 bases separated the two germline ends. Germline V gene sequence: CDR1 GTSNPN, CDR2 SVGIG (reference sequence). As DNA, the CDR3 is TGTGCCTGGAGTGTATCGAACGAAAAACTGTTTTTT. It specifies CAWSVSNEKLFF. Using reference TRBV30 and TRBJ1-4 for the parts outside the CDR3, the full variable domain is SQTIHQWPATLVQPVGSPLSLECTVEGTSNPNLYWYRQAAGRGLQLLFYSVGIGQISSEVPQNLSASRPQDRQFILSSKKLLLSDSGFYLCAWSVSNEKLFFGSGTQLSVL.

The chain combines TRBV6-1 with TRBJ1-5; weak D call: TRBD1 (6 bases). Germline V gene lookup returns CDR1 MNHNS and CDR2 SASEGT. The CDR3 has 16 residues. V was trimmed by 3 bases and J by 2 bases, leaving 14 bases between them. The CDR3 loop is CASSEMGGAGNQPQHF. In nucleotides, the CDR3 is TGTGCCAGCAGTGAGATGGGGGGGGCCGGCAATCAGCCCCAGCATTTT.

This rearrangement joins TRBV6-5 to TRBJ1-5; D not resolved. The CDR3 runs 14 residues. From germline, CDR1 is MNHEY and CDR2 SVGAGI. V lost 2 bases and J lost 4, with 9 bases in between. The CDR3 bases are TGTGCCAGCAGTTACACCGGGTTTAATCAGCCCCAGCATTTT. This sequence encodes CASSYTGFNQPQHF.

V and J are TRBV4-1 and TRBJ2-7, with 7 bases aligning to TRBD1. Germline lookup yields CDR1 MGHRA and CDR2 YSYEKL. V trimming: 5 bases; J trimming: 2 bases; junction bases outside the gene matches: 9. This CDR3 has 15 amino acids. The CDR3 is CASSYRSGTAYEQYF. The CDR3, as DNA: TGCGCCAGCAGCTACCGCTCCGGGACAGCCTACGAGCAGTACTTC.

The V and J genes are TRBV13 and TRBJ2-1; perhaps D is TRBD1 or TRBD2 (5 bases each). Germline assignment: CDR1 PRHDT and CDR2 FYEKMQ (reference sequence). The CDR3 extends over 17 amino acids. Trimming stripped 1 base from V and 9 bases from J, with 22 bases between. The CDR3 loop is CASSLAGTKLGHPEQFF. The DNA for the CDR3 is TGTGCCAGCAGCTTAGCGGGAACGAAATTGGGGCATCCTGAGCAGTTCTTC.

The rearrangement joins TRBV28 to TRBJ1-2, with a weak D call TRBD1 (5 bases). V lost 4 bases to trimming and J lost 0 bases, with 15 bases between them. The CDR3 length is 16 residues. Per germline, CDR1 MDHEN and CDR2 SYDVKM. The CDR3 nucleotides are TGTGCCAGCAGTTACCGTCACAAGGGGACTAACTATGGCTACACCTTC. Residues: CASSYRHKGTNYGYTF.

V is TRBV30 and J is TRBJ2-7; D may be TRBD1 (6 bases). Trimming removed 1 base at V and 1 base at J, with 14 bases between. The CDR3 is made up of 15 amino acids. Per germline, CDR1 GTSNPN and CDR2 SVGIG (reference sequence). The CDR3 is CAWSDRKRGSYEQYF. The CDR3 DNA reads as TGTGCCTGGAGTGATAGGAAAAGGGGGTCCTACGAGCAGTACTTC.

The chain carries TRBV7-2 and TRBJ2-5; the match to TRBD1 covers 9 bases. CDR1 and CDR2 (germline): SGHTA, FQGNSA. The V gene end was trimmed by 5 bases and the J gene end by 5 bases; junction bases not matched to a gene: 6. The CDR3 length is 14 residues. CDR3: CASSPGTGWETQYF. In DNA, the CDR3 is TGTGCCAGCAGCCCCGGGACAGGGTGGGAGACCCAGTACTTC.

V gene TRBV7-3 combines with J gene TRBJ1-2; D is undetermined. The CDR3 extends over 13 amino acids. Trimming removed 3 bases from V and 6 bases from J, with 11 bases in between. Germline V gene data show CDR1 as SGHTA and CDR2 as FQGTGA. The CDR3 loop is CASSLTRTDGYTF. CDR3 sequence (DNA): TGTGCCAGCAGCTTGACTAGGACGGATGGCTACACCTTC.

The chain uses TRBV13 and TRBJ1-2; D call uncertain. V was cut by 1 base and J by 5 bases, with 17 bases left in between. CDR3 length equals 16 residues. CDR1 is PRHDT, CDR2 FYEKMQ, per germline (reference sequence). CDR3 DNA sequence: TGTGCCAGCAGCTTAGCGTCGGTCGACCGAGAATATGGCTACACCTTC. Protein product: CASSLASVDREYGYTF.

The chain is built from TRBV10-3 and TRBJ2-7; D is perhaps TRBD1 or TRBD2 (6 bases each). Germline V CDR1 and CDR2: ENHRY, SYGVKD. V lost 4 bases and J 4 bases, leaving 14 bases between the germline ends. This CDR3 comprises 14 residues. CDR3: CAISGGGGFYEQYF. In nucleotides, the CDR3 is TGTGCCATCAGTGGTGGAGGGGGGTTTTACGAGCAGTACTTC.

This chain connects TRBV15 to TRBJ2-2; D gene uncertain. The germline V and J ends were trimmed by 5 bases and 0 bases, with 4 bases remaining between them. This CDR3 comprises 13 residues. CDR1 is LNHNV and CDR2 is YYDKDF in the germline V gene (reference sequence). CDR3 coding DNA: TGTGCCACCAGCGTGTCGAACACCGGGGAGCTGTTTTTT. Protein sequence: CATSVSNTGELFF.

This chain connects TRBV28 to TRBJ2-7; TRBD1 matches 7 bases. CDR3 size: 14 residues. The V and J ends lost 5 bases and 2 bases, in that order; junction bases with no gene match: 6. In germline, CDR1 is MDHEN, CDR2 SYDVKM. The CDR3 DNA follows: TGTGCCAGCAGTCTCCCGGGACAGACCTACGAGCAGTACTTC. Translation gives CASSLPGQTYEQYF.

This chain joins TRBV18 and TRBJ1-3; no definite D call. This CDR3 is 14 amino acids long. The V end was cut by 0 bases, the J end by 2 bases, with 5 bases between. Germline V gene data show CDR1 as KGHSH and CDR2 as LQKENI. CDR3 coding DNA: TGTGCCAGCTCACCACCGTCCGCTGGAAACACCATATATTTT. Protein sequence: CASSPPSAGNTIYF.

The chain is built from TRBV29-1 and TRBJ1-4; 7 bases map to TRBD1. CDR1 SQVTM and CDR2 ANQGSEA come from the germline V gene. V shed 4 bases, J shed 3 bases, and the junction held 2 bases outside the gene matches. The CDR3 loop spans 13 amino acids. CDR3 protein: CSVARGSNEKLFF. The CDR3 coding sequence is TGCAGCGTTGCCAGGGGGTCTAATGAAAAACTGTTTTTT.

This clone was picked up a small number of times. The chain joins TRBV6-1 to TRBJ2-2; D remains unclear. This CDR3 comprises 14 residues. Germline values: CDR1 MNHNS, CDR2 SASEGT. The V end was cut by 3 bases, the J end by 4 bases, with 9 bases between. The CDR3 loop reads CASSDDLSTGELFF. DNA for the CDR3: TGTGCCAGCAGTGACGACCTTTCCACCGGGGAGCTGTTTTTT.

This CDR3 is CASSQRAGGVEQYF. The DNA of the CDR3 is TGCGCCAGCAGCCAACGAGCGGGGGGTGTTGAGCAGTACTTC. V is TRBV4-3 and J is TRBJ2-7, with 9 nucleotides matching TRBD2. The CDR3 extends over 14 amino acids. With 2 bases clipped from V and 7 bases from J, the junction kept 6 bases outside the gene matches. Germline values: CDR1 LGHNA, CDR2 YSLEER.

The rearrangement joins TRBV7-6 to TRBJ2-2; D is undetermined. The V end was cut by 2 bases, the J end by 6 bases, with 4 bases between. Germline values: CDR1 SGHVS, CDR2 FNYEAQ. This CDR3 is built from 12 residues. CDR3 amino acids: CASSLFPGELFF. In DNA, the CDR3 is TGTGCCAGCAGCTTATTTCCCGGGGAGCTGTTTTTT.

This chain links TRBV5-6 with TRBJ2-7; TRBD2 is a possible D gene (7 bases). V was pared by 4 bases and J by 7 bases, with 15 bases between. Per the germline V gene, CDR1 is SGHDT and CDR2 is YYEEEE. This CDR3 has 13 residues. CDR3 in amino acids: CASSLGGGGEQYF. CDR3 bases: TGTGCCAGCAGCCTGGGAGGGGGTGGAGAGCAGTACTTC.

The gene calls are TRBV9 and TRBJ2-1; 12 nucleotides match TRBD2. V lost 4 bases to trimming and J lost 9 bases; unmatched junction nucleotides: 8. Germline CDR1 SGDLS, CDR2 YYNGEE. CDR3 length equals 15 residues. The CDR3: CASSPRLAGASEQFF. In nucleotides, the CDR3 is TGTGCCAGCAGCCCTAGACTAGCGGGGGCCAGTGAGCAGTTCTTC.

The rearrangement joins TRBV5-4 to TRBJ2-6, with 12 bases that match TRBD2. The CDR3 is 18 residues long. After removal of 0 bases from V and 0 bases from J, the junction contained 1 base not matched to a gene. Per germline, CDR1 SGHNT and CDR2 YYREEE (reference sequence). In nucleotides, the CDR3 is TGTGCCAGCAGCTTGGCTAGCGGGAGGGCCTCTGGGGCCAACGTCCTGACTTTC. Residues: CASSLASGRASGANVLTF.

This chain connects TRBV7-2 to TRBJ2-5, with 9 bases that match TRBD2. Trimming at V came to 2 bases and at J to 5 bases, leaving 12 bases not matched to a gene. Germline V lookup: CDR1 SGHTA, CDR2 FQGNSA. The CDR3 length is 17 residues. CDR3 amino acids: CASSLNGGGGRYETQYF. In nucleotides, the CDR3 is TGTGCCAGCAGCTTAAATGGCGGGGGGGGCCGTTATGAGACCCAGTACTTC.

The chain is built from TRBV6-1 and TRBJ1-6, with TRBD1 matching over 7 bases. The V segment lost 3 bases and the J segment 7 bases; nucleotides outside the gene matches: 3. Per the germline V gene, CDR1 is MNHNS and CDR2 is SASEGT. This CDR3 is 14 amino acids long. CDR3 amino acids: CASSEQGGNSPLHF. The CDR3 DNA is TGTGCCAGCAGTGAGCAGGGGGGGAATTCACCCCTCCACTTT.

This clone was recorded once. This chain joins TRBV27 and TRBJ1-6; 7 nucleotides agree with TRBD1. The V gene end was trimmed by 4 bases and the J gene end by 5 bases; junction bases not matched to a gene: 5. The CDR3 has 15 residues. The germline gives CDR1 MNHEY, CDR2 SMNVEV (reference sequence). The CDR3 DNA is TGTGCCAGCAGTTCCCGGGACAGCGATAATTCACCCCTCCACTTT. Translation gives CASSSRDSDNSPLHF.

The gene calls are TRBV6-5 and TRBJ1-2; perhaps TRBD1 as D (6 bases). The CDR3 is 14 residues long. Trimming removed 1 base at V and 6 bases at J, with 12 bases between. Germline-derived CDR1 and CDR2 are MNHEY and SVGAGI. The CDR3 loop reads CASSYLRGGDGYTF. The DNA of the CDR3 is TGTGCCAGCAGTTACTTACGGGGGGGCGATGGCTACACCTTC.

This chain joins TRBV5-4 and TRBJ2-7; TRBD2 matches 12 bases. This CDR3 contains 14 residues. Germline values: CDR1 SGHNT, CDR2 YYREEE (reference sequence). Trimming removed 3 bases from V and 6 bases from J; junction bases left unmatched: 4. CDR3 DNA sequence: TGTGCCAGCAGCTCGGGACTAGCGGGTGTCGAGCAGTACTTC. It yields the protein CASSSGLAGVEQYF.

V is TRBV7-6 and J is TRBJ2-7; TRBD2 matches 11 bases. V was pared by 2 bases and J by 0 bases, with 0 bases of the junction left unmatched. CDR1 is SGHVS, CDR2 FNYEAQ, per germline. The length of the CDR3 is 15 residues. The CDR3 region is CASSLTSGGSYEQYF. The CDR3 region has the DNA TGTGCCAGCAGCTTAACTAGCGGGGGCTCCTACGAGCAGTACTTC.

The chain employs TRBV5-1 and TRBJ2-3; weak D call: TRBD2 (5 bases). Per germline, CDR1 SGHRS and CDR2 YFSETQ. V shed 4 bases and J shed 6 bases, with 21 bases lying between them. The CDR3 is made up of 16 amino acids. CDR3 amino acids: CASSHRTSSPGDTQYF. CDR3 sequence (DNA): TGCGCCAGCAGCCACCGGACTTCATCCCCCGGCGATACGCAGTATTTT.

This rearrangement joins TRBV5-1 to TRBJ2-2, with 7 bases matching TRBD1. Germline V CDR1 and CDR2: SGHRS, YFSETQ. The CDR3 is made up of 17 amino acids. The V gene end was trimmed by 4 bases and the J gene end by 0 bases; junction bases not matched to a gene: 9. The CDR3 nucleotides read TGCGCCAGCAGCACAGACAGGGTGGTGGCGAACACCGGGGAGCTGTTTTTT. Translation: CASSTDRVVANTGELFF.

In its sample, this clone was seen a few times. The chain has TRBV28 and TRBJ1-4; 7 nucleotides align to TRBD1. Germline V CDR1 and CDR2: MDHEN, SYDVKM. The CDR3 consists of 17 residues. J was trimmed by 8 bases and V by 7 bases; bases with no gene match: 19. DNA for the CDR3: TGTGCCAGCAAGGTGAACCCCGGACAGGCTAATCCCGAAAAACTGTTTTTT. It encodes CASKVNPGQANPEKLFF.